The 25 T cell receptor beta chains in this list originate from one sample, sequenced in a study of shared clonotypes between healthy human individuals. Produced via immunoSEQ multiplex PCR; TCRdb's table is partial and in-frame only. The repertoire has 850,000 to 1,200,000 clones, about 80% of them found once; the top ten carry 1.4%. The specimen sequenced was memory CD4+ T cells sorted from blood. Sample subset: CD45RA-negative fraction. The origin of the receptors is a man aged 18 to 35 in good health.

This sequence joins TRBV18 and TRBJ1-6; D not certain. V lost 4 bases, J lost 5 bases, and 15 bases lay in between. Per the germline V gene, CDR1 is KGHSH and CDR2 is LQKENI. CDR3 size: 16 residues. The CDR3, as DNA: TGTGCCAGCTCACTTGAAGCGGGTTGGAATAATTCACCCCTCCACTTT. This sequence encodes CASSLEAGWNNSPLHF.

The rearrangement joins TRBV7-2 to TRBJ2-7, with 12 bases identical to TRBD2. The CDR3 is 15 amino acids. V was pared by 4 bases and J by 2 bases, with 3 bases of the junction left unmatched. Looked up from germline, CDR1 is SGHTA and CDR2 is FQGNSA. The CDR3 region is CASSSLAGGAYEQYF. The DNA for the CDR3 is TGTGCCAGCAGCTCCCTAGCGGGAGGGGCCTACGAGCAGTACTTC.

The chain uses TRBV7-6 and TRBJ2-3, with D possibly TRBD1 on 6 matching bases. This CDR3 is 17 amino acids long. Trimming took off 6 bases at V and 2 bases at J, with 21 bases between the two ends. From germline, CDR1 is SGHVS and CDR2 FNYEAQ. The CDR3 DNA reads TGTGCCAGCAGACCCGAAGGGGGTAGCGCATACACAGATACGCAGTATTTT. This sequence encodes CASRPEGGSAYTDTQYF.

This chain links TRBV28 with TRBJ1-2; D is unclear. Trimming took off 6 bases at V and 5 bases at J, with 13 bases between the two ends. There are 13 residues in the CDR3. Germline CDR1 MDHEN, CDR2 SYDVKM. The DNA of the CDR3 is TGTGCCAGCAGCTTCGTGGCGCCTTATGGCTACACCTTC. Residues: CASSFVAPYGYTF.

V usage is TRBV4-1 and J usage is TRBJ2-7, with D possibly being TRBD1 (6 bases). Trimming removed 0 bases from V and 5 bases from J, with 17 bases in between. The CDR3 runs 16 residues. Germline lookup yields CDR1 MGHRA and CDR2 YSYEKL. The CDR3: CASSQERGYPSDEQYF. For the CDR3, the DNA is TGCGCCAGCAGCCAAGAGAGGGGGTATCCTTCAGACGAGCAGTACTTC.

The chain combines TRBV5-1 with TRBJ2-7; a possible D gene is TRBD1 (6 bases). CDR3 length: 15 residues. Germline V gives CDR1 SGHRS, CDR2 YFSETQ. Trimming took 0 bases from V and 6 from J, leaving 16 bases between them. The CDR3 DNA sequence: TGCGCCAGCAGCTTGGGGGCAGGGGTTCGGGTCGAGCAGTACTTC. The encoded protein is CASSLGAGVRVEQYF.

The CDR3 nucleotides are TGTGCCAGCAGTGTTGGGCTACTAGGTAAAAACACTGAAGCTTTCTTT. Translating gives CASSVGLLGKNTEAFF. This sequence joins TRBV2 and TRBJ1-1; D unresolved. Germline CDR1 is SNHLY and CDR2 is FYNNEI. This CDR3 spans 16 amino acids. The V gene lost 4 bases and the J gene lost 2 bases, with 17 bases spanning the gap.

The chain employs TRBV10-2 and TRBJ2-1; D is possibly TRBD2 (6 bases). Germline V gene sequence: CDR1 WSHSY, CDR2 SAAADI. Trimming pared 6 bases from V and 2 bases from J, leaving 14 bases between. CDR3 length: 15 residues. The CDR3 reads CASSYGRPAYNEQFF. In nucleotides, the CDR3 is TGCGCCAGCAGCTACGGGAGACCCGCCTACAATGAGCAGTTCTTC.

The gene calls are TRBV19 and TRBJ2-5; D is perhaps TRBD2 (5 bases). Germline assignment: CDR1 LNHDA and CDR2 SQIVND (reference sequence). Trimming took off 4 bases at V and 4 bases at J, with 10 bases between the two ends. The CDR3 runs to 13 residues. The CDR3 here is CASSTVSGETQYF. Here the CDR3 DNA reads TGTGCCAGTAGTACCGTAAGCGGAGAGACCCAGTACTTC. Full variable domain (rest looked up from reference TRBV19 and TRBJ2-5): DGGITQSPKYLFRKEGQNVTLSCEQNLNHDAMYWYRQDPGQGLRLIYYSQIVNDFQKGDIAEGYSVSREKKESFPLTVTSAQKNPTAFYLCASSTVSGETQYFGPGTRLLVL.

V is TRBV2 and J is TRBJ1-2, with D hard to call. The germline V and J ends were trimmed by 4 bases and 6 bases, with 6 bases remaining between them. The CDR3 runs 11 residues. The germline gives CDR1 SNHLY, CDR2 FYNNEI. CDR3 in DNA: TGTGCCAGCAGTGTGGGAAATGGCTACACCTTC. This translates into CASSVGNGYTF. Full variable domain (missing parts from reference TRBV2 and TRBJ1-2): EPEVTQTPSHQVTQMGQEVILRCVPISNHLYFYWYRQILGQKVEFLVSFYNNEISEKSEIFDDQFSVERPDGSNFTLKIRSTKLEDSAMYFCASSVGNGYTFGSGTRLTVV.

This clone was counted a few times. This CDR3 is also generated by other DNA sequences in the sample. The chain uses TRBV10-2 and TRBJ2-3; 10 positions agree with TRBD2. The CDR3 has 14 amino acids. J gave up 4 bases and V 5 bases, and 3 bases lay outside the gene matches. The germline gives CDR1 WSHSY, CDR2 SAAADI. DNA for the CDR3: TGCGCCAGCAGTCGGCTAGCGGGAGCAGATACGCAGTATTTT. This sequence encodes CASSRLAGADTQYF.

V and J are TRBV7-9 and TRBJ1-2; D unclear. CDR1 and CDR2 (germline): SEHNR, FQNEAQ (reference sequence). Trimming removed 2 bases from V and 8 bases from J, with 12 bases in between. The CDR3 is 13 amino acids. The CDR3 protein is CASSLFSAEGYTF. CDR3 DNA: TGTGCCAGCAGCTTATTTTCGGCGGAGGGCTACACCTTC. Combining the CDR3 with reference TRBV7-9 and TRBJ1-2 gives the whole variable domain DTGVSQNPRHKITKRGQNVTFRCDPISEHNRLYWYRQTLGQGPEFLTYFQNEAQLEKSRLLSDRFSAERPKGSFSTLEIQRTEQGDSAMYLCASSLFSAEGYTFGSGTRLTVV.

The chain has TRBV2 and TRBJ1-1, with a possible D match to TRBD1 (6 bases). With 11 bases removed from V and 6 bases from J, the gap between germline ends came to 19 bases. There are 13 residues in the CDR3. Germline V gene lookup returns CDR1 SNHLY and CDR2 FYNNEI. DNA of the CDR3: TGTGCCGGGGGGAGGCAGGGGTTGCCTGAAGCTTTCTTT. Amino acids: CAGGRQGLPEAFF.

The CDR3 nucleotides read TGCGCCAGCAGGGACGGGACGGGAAGCACAGATACGCAGTATTTT. Encoded protein: CASRDGTGSTDTQYF. V usage is TRBV5-1 and J usage is TRBJ2-3; the D call may be TRBD1 or TRBD2 (5 bases each). From germline, CDR1 is SGHRS and CDR2 YFSETQ. Trimming removed 5 bases at V and 0 bases at J, with 13 bases between. The CDR3 runs 15 residues.

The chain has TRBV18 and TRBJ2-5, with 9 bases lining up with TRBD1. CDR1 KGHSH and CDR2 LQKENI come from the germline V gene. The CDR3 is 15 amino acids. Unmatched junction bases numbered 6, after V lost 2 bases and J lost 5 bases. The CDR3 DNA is TGTGCCAGCTCACCAGCGGGGACAGGGTTCGAGACCCAGTACTTC. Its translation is CASSPAGTGFETQYF. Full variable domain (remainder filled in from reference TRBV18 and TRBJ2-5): NAGVMQNPRHLVRRRGQEARLRCSPMKGHSHVYWYRQLPEEGLKFMVYLQKENIIDESGMPKERFSAEFPKEGPSILRIQQVVRGDSAAYFCASSPAGTGFETQYFGPGTRLLVL.

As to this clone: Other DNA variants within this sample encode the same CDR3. Written as DNA, the CDR3 is TGCGCCAGCAGCTTGGAGGGGTCCGGGGAGCTGTTTTTT. Its protein is CASSLEGSGELFF. The chain joins TRBV5-1 to TRBJ2-2; weak D call: TRBD1 (5 bases). Germline CDR1 and CDR2: SGHRS and YFSETQ. The CDR3 runs to 13 residues. Trimming stripped 0 bases from V and 6 bases from J, with 6 bases between.

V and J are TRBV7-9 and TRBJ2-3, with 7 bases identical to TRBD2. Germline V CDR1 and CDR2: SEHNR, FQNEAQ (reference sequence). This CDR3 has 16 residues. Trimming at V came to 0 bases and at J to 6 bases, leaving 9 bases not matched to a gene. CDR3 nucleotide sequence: TGTGCCAGCAGCTTAGCGCTAAGCGGGACGGTGGATACGCAGTATTTT. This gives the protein CASSLALSGTVDTQYF.

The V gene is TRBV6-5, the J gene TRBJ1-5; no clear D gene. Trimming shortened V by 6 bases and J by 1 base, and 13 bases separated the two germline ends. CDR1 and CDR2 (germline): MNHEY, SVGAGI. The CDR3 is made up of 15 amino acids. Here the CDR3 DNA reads TGTGCCAGCAGGCGACATGTAAACAGCAATCAGCCCCAGCATTTT. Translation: CASRRHVNSNQPQHF.

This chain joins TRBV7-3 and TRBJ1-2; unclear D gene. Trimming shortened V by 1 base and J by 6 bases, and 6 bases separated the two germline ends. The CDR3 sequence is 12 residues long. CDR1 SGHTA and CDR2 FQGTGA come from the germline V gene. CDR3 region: CASSLRVNGYTF. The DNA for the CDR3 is TGTGCCAGCAGCTTAAGGGTGAATGGCTACACCTTC.

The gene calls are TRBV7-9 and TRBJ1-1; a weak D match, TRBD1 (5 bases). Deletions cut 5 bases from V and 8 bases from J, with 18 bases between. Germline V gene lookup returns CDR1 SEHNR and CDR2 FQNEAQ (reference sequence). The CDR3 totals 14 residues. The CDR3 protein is CASSQLGLVKEAFF. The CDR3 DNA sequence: TGTGCCAGCAGCCAACTGGGACTTGTAAAAGAAGCTTTCTTT. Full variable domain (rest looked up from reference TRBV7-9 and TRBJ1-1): DTGVSQNPRHKITKRGQNVTFRCDPISEHNRLYWYRQTLGQGPEFLTYFQNEAQLEKSRLLSDRFSAERPKGSFSTLEIQRTEQGDSAMYLCASSQLGLVKEAFFGQGTRLTVV.

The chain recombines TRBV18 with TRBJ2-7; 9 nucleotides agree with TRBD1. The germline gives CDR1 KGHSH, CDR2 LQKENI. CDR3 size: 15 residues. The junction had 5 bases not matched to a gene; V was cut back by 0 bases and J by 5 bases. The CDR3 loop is CASSPPTGGPHEQYF. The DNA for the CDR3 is TGTGCCAGCTCACCACCGACAGGGGGTCCCCACGAGCAGTACTTC.

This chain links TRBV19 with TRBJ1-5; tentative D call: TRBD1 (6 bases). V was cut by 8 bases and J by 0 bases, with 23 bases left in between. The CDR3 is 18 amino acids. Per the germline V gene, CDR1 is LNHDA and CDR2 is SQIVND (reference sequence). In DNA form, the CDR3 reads TGTGCCAGTGCCCGGGGCCAGGGGCCTGCGCGTAGCAATCAGCCCCAGCATTTT. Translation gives CASARGQGPARSNQPQHF. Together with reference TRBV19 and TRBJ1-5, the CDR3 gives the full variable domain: DGGITQSPKYLFRKEGQNVTLSCEQNLNHDAMYWYRQDPGQGLRLIYYSQIVNDFQKGDIAEGYSVSREKKESFPLTVTSAQKNPTAFYLCASARGQGPARSNQPQHFGDGTRLSIL.

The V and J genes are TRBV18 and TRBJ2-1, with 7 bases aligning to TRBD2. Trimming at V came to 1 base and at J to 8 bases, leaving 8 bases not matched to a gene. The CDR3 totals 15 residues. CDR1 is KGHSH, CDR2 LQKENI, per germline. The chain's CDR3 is CASSPRGGDLDEQFF. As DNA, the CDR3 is TGTGCCAGCTCACCACGGGGGGGGGACCTCGATGAGCAGTTCTTC.

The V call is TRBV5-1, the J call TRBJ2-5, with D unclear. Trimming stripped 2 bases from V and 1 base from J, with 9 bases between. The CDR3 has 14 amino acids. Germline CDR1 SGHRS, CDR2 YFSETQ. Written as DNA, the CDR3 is TGCGCCAGCAGCTTATCGGCAGCCCAAGAGACCCAGTACTTC. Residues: CASSLSAAQETQYF.

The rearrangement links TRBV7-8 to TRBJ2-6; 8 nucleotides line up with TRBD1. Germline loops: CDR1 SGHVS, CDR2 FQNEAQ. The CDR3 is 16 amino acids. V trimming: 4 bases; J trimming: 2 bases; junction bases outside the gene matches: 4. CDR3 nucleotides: TGTGCCAGCAGCTACGAACAGGGGGCTGGGGCCAACGTCCTGACTTTC. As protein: CASSYEQGAGANVLTF. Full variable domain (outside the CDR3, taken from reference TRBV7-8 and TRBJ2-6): GAGVSQSPRYKVAKRGQDVALRCDPISGHVSLFWYQQALGQGPEFLTYFQNEAQLDKSGLPSDRFFAERPEGSVSTLKIQRTQQEDSAVYLCASSYEQGAGANVLTFGAGSRLTVL.